The 7 T cell receptor beta chains reported below all come from one sample, sequenced in a study of T cells in Graves' hyperthyroidism and ophthalmopathy. TCR beta CDR3 regions were amplified from RNA. In the first-round RT-PCR of the TCR CDR3, the HTBI primer set was used. TCRdb fed the multiplex PCR reads into MiXCR, producing one record per CDR3 protein. The table has approximately 600,000 distinct CDR3 sequences, approximately 15% seen once; the top ten hold about 4%. Source material: blood. The source of these receptors is a middle-aged woman with Graves' ophthalmopathy.

The chain recombines TRBV18 with TRBJ2-7; 8 bases align to TRBD1. The CDR3 extends over 14 amino acids. From germline, CDR1 is KGHSH and CDR2 LQKENI. J lost 2 bases, V lost 5 bases, and 5 bases had no gene match. Here the CDR3 DNA reads TGTGCCAGCTCAGTACAGGGGGGCCCCTACGAGCAGTACTTC. It translates to CASSVQGGPYEQYF.

This clonotype was observed at least ten times. V is TRBV12-3 or TRBV12-4 and J is TRBJ2-7; D gene uncertain. The CDR3 is 12 amino acids. V was cut by 1 base and J by 7 bases, with 8 bases left in between. CDR3 amino acids: CASSLGLAEQYF. The DNA for the CDR3 is TGTGCCAGCAGTTTAGGACTGGCGGAGCAGTACTTC.

The table lists this clonotype with a few counts. The chain couples TRBV28 to TRBJ2-5; a weak D match, TRBD2 (5 bases). V shed 5 bases and J shed 5 bases, with 15 bases lying between them. Germline V gene sequence: CDR1 MDHEN, CDR2 SYDVKM. The CDR3 is made up of 14 amino acids. This CDR3 reads CASSPGVAQETQYF. CDR3 nucleotide sequence: TGTGCCAGCAGTCCCGGGGTAGCGCAGGAGACCCAGTACTTC.

This clonotype was seen many times. The V and J genes are TRBV10-3 and TRBJ1-1; perhaps TRBD1 as D (6 bases). CDR3 length equals 15 residues. The germline V gene encodes CDR1 ENHRY and CDR2 SYGVKD. The V end was cut by 5 bases, the J end by 4 bases, with 17 bases between. The CDR3 sequence: CAISLYSQGGTEAFF. DNA of the CDR3: TGTGCCATCAGTCTTTATTCACAGGGCGGCACTGAAGCTTTCTTT.

The V and J genes are TRBV29-1 and TRBJ1-2; 8 bases are a match to TRBD1. The germline gives CDR1 SQVTM, CDR2 ANQGSEA. Trimming at V came to 3 bases and at J to 3 bases, leaving 12 bases not matched to a gene. The CDR3 runs 16 residues. DNA of the CDR3: TGCAGCGTTGACTCGGGACAGGCCCCACGGGACTATGGCTACACCTTC. This gives the protein CSVDSGQAPRDYGYTF.

The chain has TRBV3-1 and TRBJ1-3; 11 nucleotides match TRBD1. Germline V gives CDR1 LGHDT, CDR2 YNNKEL (reference sequence). The length of the CDR3 is 15 residues. With 6 bases clipped from V and 5 bases from J, the junction kept 6 bases outside the gene matches. The CDR3: CASSFGQGARNTIYF. Written as DNA, the CDR3 is TGTGCCAGCAGTTTCGGACAGGGGGCAAGAAACACCATATATTTT. The full variable domain, completed using reference TRBV3-1 and TRBJ1-3, is DTAVSQTPKYLVTQMGNDKSIKCEQNLGHDTMYWYKQDSKKFLKIMFSYNNKELIINETVPNRFSPKSPDKAHLNLHINSLELGDSAVYFCASSFGQGARNTIYFGEGSWLTVV.

V is TRBV7-2 and J is TRBJ2-7; D remains ambiguous. The CDR3 runs to 13 residues. The germline gives CDR1 SGHTA, CDR2 FQGNSA. V lost 3 bases and J lost 3, with 9 bases in between. As DNA, the CDR3 is TGTGCCAGCAGCTTCGGTTATGTCTACGAGCAGTACTTC. This encodes CASSFGYVYEQYF.